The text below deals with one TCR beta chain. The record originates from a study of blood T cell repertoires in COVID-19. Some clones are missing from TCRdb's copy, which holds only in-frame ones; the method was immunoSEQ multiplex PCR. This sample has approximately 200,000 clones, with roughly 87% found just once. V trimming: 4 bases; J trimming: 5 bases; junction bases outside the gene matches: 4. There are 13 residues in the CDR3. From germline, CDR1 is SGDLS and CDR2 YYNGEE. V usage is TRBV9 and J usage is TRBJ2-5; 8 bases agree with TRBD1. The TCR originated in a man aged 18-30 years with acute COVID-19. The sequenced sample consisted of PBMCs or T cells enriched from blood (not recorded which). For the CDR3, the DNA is TGTGCCAGCAGCCCGGGACAGGTTGAGACCCAGTACTTC. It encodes CASSPGQVETQYF.